Included here is one T cell receptor beta chain sequence, with context. Germline-derived CDR1 and CDR2 are SEHNR and FQNEAQ (reference sequence). The CDR3 runs to 15 residues. The V end was cut by 1 base, the J end by 6 bases, with 12 bases between. TRAV and TRBV primers primed cDNA for both TCRalpha and TCRbeta. With a constant-region primer and a V-primer adapter, TCRs were subjected to roughly 18 PCR cycles of amplification. TCRdb reprocessed the reads via MiXCR and lists one record per CDR3 protein. The sample shows 13,000 to 15,000 distinct CDR3 sequences, under 55% of them seen only once. The data are from a study of low-dose radiotherapy and immunotherapy resistance in tumors. About the research overall: Cohort 1 was given 0.5 Gy per fraction every 2 weeks, for 6.5 Gy total. Fractions of 1 Gy went to Cohort 2 every two weeks, for 13 Gy over 26 weeks. Nivolumab was given to patients as a 240 mg flat dose every two weeks, and ipilimumab at 1 mg/kg every six weeks. Both were delivered intravenously.

Patients qualified if they had advanced solid tumors that lacked tumor-infiltrating lymphocytes. The clonotype comes from a human donor with advanced metastatic prostate, ovarian, gallbladder or colorectal cancer (not recorded which). This table probably holds off-target reads from a library built for another chain. The chain carries TRBV7-9 and TRBJ2-2; D uncertain. CDR3 protein: CASSLGVLESGELFF. DNA for the CDR3: TGTGCCAGCAGCTTAGGGGTCCTGGAGTCCGGGGAGCTGTTTTTT.